This TCR beta chain appears in the sequencing data of a study of blood T cells in healthy people across ages. Study-level results: A strong correlation was found between TCR beta diversity and the percentage of naive T cells.

Germline-derived CDR1 and CDR2 are SEHNR and FQNEAQ (reference sequence). Trimming left V 0 bases short and J 3 bases short, with 14 bases between. The CDR3 is 16 residues long. This clonotype appeared a few times. Its antigen remains unidentified. The use of a sample-barcoded 5' primer and a J-beta primer mix characterized a second PCR of roughly 7 to 11 cycles. MiXCR, run by TCRdb on the 5' RACE reads, gives a single entry per CDR3 protein. Altogether around 1,500,000 distinct CDR3 sequences are present, 28% being singletons, with the ten largest covering over 7%. The clonotype was recovered from a woman in her twenties or thirties in good health. The source material was blood. V usage is TRBV7-9 and J usage is TRBJ1-1; a weak D match, TRBD1 (5 bases). CDR3 in amino acids: CASSLALGGMDTEAFF. In nucleotides, the CDR3 is TGTGCCAGCAGCTTAGCGCTTGGGGGAATGGACACTGAAGCTTTCTTT.